The 16 T cell receptor beta chains in this list originate from one sample, sequenced in a study of glioma-infiltrating T cells after dendritic cell vaccination. The protocol was immunoSEQ multiplex PCR, while the TCRdb copy is restricted to in-frame clones and leaves out a portion. Altogether 50,000 to 55,000 clones are present, about 89% being singletons, with the ten largest covering 5.3%. Stated time point: after dendritic cell vaccination, including at tumor progression/relapse. Specimen: blood, collected after dendritic cell vaccination. Receptors originate from a human donor with glioblastoma.

The chain combines TRBV27 with TRBJ2-2, with D tentatively TRBD2 (6 bases). The CDR3 sequence is 13 residues long. Trimming pared 8 bases from V and 3 bases from J, leaving 10 bases between. Germline V gene data show CDR1 as MNHEY and CDR2 as SMNVEV (reference sequence). CDR3 in DNA: TGTGCCAGCGCTAGCGAATACACCGGGGAGCTGTTTTTT. Residues: CASASEYTGELFF.

J is TRBJ1-5 and V is TRBV7-9; 8 bases fit TRBD1. This CDR3 contains 15 residues. Germline trimming cut 1 base from V and 7 bases from J; bases unmatched to any gene: 6. Germline V CDR1 and CDR2: SEHNR, FQNEAQ (reference sequence). The CDR3 DNA reads TGTGCCAGCAGCTTAGATGGACAGGGTCGGCAGCCCCAGCATTTT. Protein product: CASSLDGQGRQPQHF.

The CDR3 is CASSLGSQETQYF. The CDR3 nucleotides read TGTGCCAGCAGTTTGGGCAGCCAAGAGACCCAGTACTTC. The chain employs TRBV27 and TRBJ2-5; D is unclear. V lost 3 bases and J lost 1, with 6 bases in between. CDR1 is MNHEY, CDR2 SMNVEV, per germline (reference sequence). There are 13 residues in the CDR3.

The chain has TRBV19 and TRBJ1-3, with D tentatively TRBD1 (5 bases). Trimming pared 11 bases from V and 2 bases from J, leaving 13 bases between. This CDR3 is built from 13 residues. The germline V gene encodes CDR1 LNHDA and CDR2 SQIVND (reference sequence). The CDR3 DNA sequence: TGTGCCTCCACCGGGGGGACTGGAAACACCATATATTTT. As protein: CASTGGTGNTIYF.

The chain recombines TRBV18 with TRBJ1-2; 8 bases are a match to TRBD1. After removal of 3 bases from V and 6 bases from J, the junction contained 9 bases not matched to a gene. This CDR3 contains 15 residues. The germline gives CDR1 KGHSH, CDR2 LQKENI. CDR3 sequence: CASSPLDRAKNGYTF. The CDR3 nucleotides are TGTGCCAGCTCACCCCTGGACAGGGCAAAGAATGGCTACACCTTC.

The genes are TRBV6-5 and TRBJ2-5; D gene unclear. V lost 0 bases and J lost 3, with 14 bases in between. The CDR3 runs 16 residues. Germline CDR1 reads MNHEY; CDR2 reads SVGAGI. CDR3 residues: CASSYSSSANKETQYF. CDR3 in DNA: TGTGCCAGCAGTTACTCTAGTAGTGCTAATAAAGAGACCCAGTACTTC.

This clone came up once. The chain joins TRBV11-2 to TRBJ1-4, with D tentatively TRBD1 (5 bases). The germline V and J ends were trimmed by 4 bases and 5 bases, with 17 bases remaining between them. The CDR3 extends over 16 amino acids. Looked up from germline, CDR1 is SGHAT and CDR2 is FQNNGV. CDR3 bases: TGTGCCAGCAGCTCGGACGACAGTCTCCGGAATGAAAAACTGTTTTTT. This gives the protein CASSSDDSLRNEKLFF.

The chain is built from TRBV5-1 and TRBJ2-5; D may be TRBD1 (6 bases). This CDR3 spans 15 amino acids. The germline CDR1 and CDR2 sequences are SGHRS and YFSETQ. V was pared by 2 bases and J by 2 bases, with 13 bases between. The CDR3 coding sequence is TGCGCCAGCAGCTTTCAGCCCCAGGGGCAAGAGACCCAGTACTTC. It yields the protein CASSFQPQGQETQYF.

This clone was recorded a few times. The rearrangement links TRBV9 to TRBJ2-1; tentative D call: TRBD2 (6 bases). The CDR3 extends over 15 amino acids. In germline, CDR1 is SGDLS, CDR2 YYNGEE. Trimming took off 0 bases at V and 5 bases at J, with 12 bases between the two ends. In DNA, the CDR3 is TGTGCCAGCAGCGTAGAGTCCGGCGGGAACAATGAGCAGTTCTTC. Translating gives CASSVESGGNNEQFF.

Only one count was recorded for this clone. V usage is TRBV7-2 and J usage is TRBJ1-3, with D possibly being TRBD1 (6 bases). V lost 1 base and J 3 bases, leaving 10 bases between the germline ends. CDR1 SGHTA and CDR2 FQGNSA come from the germline V gene. The CDR3 length is 15 residues. The CDR3 loop is CASSLGLTGGNTIYF. In DNA form, the CDR3 reads TGTGCCAGCAGCTTAGGGCTGACAGGTGGAAACACCATATATTTT.

This chain connects TRBV5-1 to TRBJ2-7; TRBD2 matches 7 bases. Germline V gene lookup returns CDR1 SGHRS and CDR2 YFSETQ. Trimming took 4 bases from V and 5 from J; bases not matched to a gene: 15. The CDR3 runs to 16 residues. The CDR3 region has the DNA TGCGCCAGCAGCGACCTAATCAGGGAGGGCGGAAACGAGCAGTACTTC. This gives the protein CASSDLIREGGNEQYF.

This clone was found once. The chain uses TRBV10-3 and TRBJ1-6; 8 bases map to TRBD1. Trimming at V came to 6 bases and at J to 9 bases, leaving 7 bases not matched to a gene. The germline V gene has CDR1 ENHRY and CDR2 SYGVKD. This CDR3 has 14 amino acids. CDR3 in amino acids: CAIRGTGQISPLHF. CDR3 coding DNA: TGTGCCATCAGGGGGACAGGCCAAATTTCACCCCTCCACTTT.

The chain combines TRBV10-3 with TRBJ2-2; a weak D match, TRBD1 (6 bases). The germline V and J ends were trimmed by 6 bases and 0 bases, with 8 bases remaining between them. The CDR3 runs 14 residues. Germline V gene lookup returns CDR1 ENHRY and CDR2 SYGVKD. The CDR3 bases are TGTGCCATCAGCGGGACAACGAACACCGGGGAGCTGTTTTTT. Its translation: CAISGTTNTGELFF.

The rearrangement joins TRBV5-1 to TRBJ2-2; D call uncertain. CDR1 and CDR2 (germline): SGHRS, YFSETQ. Trimming took off 3 bases at V and 0 bases at J, with 6 bases between the two ends. The CDR3 has 14 residues. The CDR3 region has the DNA TGCGCCAGCAGCTCCCAGGCGAACACCGGGGAGCTGTTTTTT. Translated: CASSSQANTGELFF.

With respect to this clone: At the DNA level, this CDR3 is encoded by other sequences in the same sample as well. The gene calls are TRBV5-1 and TRBJ2-1; 7 bases are a match to TRBD1. J was trimmed by 1 base and V by 4 bases; bases with no gene match: 14. The CDR3 runs to 18 residues. CDR1 and CDR2 (germline): SGHRS, YFSETQ. The CDR3 DNA is TGCGCCAGCAGCCTAAACCCGACAGGGAGAGGGTCCTACAATGAGCAGTTCTTC. Encoded protein: CASSLNPTGRGSYNEQFF.

Note on this clone: The DNA is omitted, as the CDR3 cannot be located on it reliably, and the CDR3 follows TCRdb's listing. J is TRBJ2-5 and V is TRBV7-9; the D call in the table, TRBD1, was not verified against the DNA. The CDR3 is made up of 15 amino acids, end residues included. The germline V gene has CDR1 SEHNR and CDR2 FQNEAQ (reference sequence). CDR3: CASSFGQGSLYEQYF.